The 3 T cell receptor beta chains below come from one sample, sequenced in a study of graft-versus-host responses after intestinal transplantation. No cognate antigen is known for these TCRs. Measured with immunoSEQ multiplex PCR; TCRdb has only the in-frame clones, and not every one. The profile shows approximately 90,000 clones, roughly 80% of them singletons. The material was unstimulated CD4+ T cells sorted from spleen or lymph node cells, obtained before intestinal transplant. These receptors all come from a human donor who received an intestinal transplant.

The chain employs TRBV30 and TRBJ1-2; TRBD1 matches 7 bases. J was trimmed by 6 bases and V by 8 bases; bases with no gene match: 9. The germline V gene encodes CDR1 GTSNPN and CDR2 SVGIG (reference sequence). The CDR3 is made up of 12 amino acids. This chain's CDR3 is CARYTGEDGYTF. In nucleotides, the CDR3 is TGTGCCAGATATACAGGGGAAGATGGCTACACCTTC.

This clone has only a few counts. The same CDR3 is also encoded by other DNA sequences in this sample. This chain connects TRBV4-1 to TRBJ2-3; no reliable D call. The CDR3 is 14 amino acids. V was clipped by 1 base and J by 2 bases, with 7 bases between them. Germline lookup yields CDR1 MGHRA and CDR2 YSYEKL. The CDR3 is CASSQVLPTDTQYF. DNA of the CDR3: TGCGCCAGCAGCCAAGTTCTCCCCACAGATACGCAGTATTTT.

The CDR3 sequence is CASSFRLAASSYNEQFF. The DNA for the CDR3 is TGTGCCAGCAGCTTTAGACTAGCGGCTAGCTCCTACAATGAGCAGTTCTTC. The rearrangement uses TRBV5-8 and TRBJ2-1; 9 bases line up with TRBD2. J lost 0 bases, V lost 2 bases, and 6 bases had no gene match. CDR3 length equals 17 residues. Germline V lookup: CDR1 SGHTS, CDR2 YDEGEE.